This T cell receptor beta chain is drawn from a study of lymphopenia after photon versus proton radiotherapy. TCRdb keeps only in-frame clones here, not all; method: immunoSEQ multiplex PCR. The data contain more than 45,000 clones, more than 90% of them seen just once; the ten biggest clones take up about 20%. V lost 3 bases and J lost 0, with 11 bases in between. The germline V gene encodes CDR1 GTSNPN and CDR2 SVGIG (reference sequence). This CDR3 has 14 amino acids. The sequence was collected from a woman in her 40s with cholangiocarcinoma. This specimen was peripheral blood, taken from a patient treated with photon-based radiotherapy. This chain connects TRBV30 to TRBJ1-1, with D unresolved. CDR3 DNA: TGTGCCTGGAGCTTTATTCAGGTGAACACTGAAGCTTTCTTT. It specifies CAWSFIQVNTEAFF.